The rows below give T cell receptor beta chains drawn from one sample of a study of shared clonotypes between healthy human individuals. Assay used: immunoSEQ multiplex PCR; TCRdb lists only in-frame clones, some missing. Found here are roughly 2.5 million clones, 85% to 95% of them singletons; the top ten hold around 0.14%. Sequencing was carried out using naive CD4+ T cells sorted from blood. Every receptor here comes from a man aged 18 to 29 in good health. Each CDR3 is given with its conserved first and last residue. The D gene is left open where the match is weak. A row's size may be missing; if present it is once, few, many or a size class.

J gene | clone size | V gene | D gene | CDR3 DNA | CDR3 protein
TRBJ2-3 | . | TRBV30 | TRBD2 | TGTGCCTGGAGTGTCGGGGGAGGGCACACAGATACGCAGTATTTT | CAWSVGGGHTDTQYF
TRBJ1-5 | . | TRBV2 | TRBD1 | TGTGCCAGCAGTGAATATATGGGACAGGGGGGTCAGCCCCAGCATTTT | CASSEYMGQGGQPQHF
TRBJ1-1 | . | TRBV6-6 | . | TGTGCCAGCAGTTTGGGACGCACGAACACTGAAGCTTTCTTT | CASSLGRTNTEAFF
TRBJ1-5 | . | TRBV6-6 | . | TGTGCCAGCAGTTACACCGAGTGGGGCAATCAGCCCCAGCATTTT | CASSYTEWGNQPQHF
TRBJ2-7 | . | TRBV19 | TRBD1 | TGTGCCAGTAGTATCCCGGGACAGGCCTACGAGCAGTACTTC | CASSIPGQAYEQYF
TRBJ2-5 | . | TRBV5-6 | . | TGTGCCAGCAGCAAAAGGAAAATTCAAGAGACCCAGTACTTC | CASSKRKIQETQYF
TRBJ1-3 | . | TRBV6-1 | . | TGTGCCAGCAGTGAAAAGGGTACGGGAAACACCATATATTTT | CASSEKGTGNTIYF
TRBJ1-1 | few | TRBV10-1 | . | TGCGCCAGCAGCCCATCAGGTTCCGGGGAAGCTTTCTTT | CASSPSGSGEAFF
TRBJ2-2 | . | TRBV6-1 | . | TGTGCCAGCAGTGAAGTCGACACCGGGGAGCTGTTTTTT | CASSEVDTGELFF
TRBJ2-3 | . | TRBV5-6 | TRBD2 | TGTGCCAGCAGCTTGGTAGCGGGAGGGACAGATACGCAGTATTTT | CASSLVAGGTDTQYF
TRBJ2-5 | . | TRBV4-1 | TRBD2 | TGCGCCAGCAGCCAAGATTGGGAGGGTAGTCGACCGACCCAGTACTTC | CASSQDWEGSRPTQYF
TRBJ1-1 | . | TRBV7-2 | . | TGTGCCAGCAGGCAAACTCCTATGAACACTGAAGCTTTCTTT | CASRQTPMNTEAFF
TRBJ1-1 | . | TRBV4-1 | . | TGCGCCAGCAGCCAAGATGGGGGCCCGATGGCTTTCTTT | CASSQDGGPMAFF
TRBJ1-1 | . | TRBV9 | TRBD1 | TGTGCCAGCAGCGTAGGGACAGGGGGCACTGAAGCTTTCTTT | CASSVGTGGTEAFF
TRBJ1-5 | . | TRBV7-2 | . | TGTGCCAGCAGCGTCTCAATGGGGAATCAGCCCCAGCATTTT | CASSVSMGNQPQHF
TRBJ2-7 | . | TRBV30 | TRBD1 | TGTGCCTGGAGTGTACTGGGTGGGGGACAGGGGTCGCACGAGCAGTACTTC | CAWSVLGGGQGSHEQYF
TRBJ2-7 | once | TRBV27 | . | TGTGCCAGCAGTTACCGACGGAATTACGAGCAGTACTTC | CASSYRRNYEQYF
TRBJ2-2 | once | TRBV11-3 | TRBD1 | TGTGCCAGCAGCCCAGGACAGGGGTCCCAAATGGGCGGGGAGCTGTTTTTT | CASSPGQGSQMGGELFF
TRBJ2-2 | . | TRBV6-5 | . | TGTGCCAGCAGTAGCGAGGTGTGGGCATCCGGGGAGCTGTTTTTT | CASSSEVWASGELFF
TRBJ1-3 | few | TRBV5-4 | . | TGTGCCAGCAGCTTGGATGGGGGCTCTGGAAACACCATATATTTT | CASSLDGGSGNTIYF
TRBJ2-3 | . | TRBV5-4 | . | TGTGCCAGCAGCTTAGGACCAAGCACAGATACGCAGTATTTT | CASSLGPSTDTQYF
TRBJ2-3 | . | TRBV11-2 | . | TGTGCCAGCAGACCTCGGGGGTTTCAAGAGGATACGCAGTATTTT | CASRPRGFQEDTQYF
TRBJ2-5 | once | TRBV10-3 | TRBD1 | TGTGCCATCACAGGGGGTTTTGAGGAGACCCAGTACTTC | CAITGGFEETQYF
TRBJ2-5 | . | TRBV6-4 | . | TGTGCCAGCAGTGGACAGCTGTTAGAGACCCAGTACTTC | CASSGQLLETQYF
TRBJ2-5 | . | TRBV18 | . | TGTGCCAGCTCCCCTCCGGGTCAGAGTGTCGAGACCCAGTACTTC | CASSPPGQSVETQYF
TRBJ2-7 | . | TRBV30 | TRBD1 | TGTGCCTGGAAAGGAAGGCAGGGGGTCGTCTACGAGCAGTACTTC | CAWKGRQGVVYEQYF
TRBJ1-5 | few | TRBV6-6 | . | TGTGCCAGCAGTGGGGACGGGCAGCCCCAGCATTTT | CASSGDGQPQHF
TRBJ1-2 | few | TRBV9 | . | TGTGCCAGTGAGAGGGACTATGGCTACACCTTC | CASERDYGYTF
TRBJ2-4 | once | TRBV6-1 | . | TGTGCCAGCAGTGGGTACAGTCTAGCCAAAAACATTCAGTACTTC | CASSGYSLAKNIQYF
TRBJ2-3 | . | TRBV7-3 | . | TGTGCCAGCAGCTTAGGCGGGAAACCTAGCACAGATACGCAGTATTTT | CASSLGGKPSTDTQYF
TRBJ1-4 | few | TRBV19 | . | TGTGCCAGTAGTTCTGGGCGGGGAGAACTGTTTTTT | CASSSGRGELFF
TRBJ1-2 | . | TRBV5-5 | TRBD1 | TGTGCCAGCAGCTTGGATAGGGACAGGGCGAACTATGGCTACACCTTC | CASSLDRDRANYGYTF
TRBJ1-4 | . | TRBV10-2 | . | TGCGCCAGCACTCTCCCAGGCGAACCTAATGAAAAACTGTTTTTT | CASTLPGEPNEKLFF
TRBJ2-1 | . | TRBV6-6 | TRBD2 | TGTGCCAGCAGTTACCCTCGGGAGGGTTTCGACAATGAGCAGTTCTTC | CASSYPREGFDNEQFF
TRBJ2-5 | . | TRBV5-4 | TRBD2 | TGTGCCAGCAGGTCCAGCGGGAAGGTAGAGACCCAGTACTTC | CASRSSGKVETQYF
TRBJ2-4 | . | TRBV6-5 | TRBD1 | TGTGCCAGCAGTTACGGGACAGGGCCCAAAAACATTCAGTACTTC | CASSYGTGPKNIQYF
TRBJ1-5 | . | TRBV4-1 | TRBD1 | TGCGCCAGCAGCCAAACGGACAGGGGGTCGCGTCAGCCCCAGCATTTT | CASSQTDRGSRQPQHF
TRBJ2-3 | . | TRBV10-2 | TRBD1 | TGCGCCAGCAGAAGGGACAGGGGGGCGGCCACAGATACGCAGTATTTT | CASRRDRGAATDTQYF
TRBJ2-7 | . | TRBV5-1 | . | TGCGCCAGCAGCATGGCACAGGGAACCTACGAGCAGTACTTC | CASSMAQGTYEQYF
TRBJ2-1 | once | TRBV6-1 | TRBD2 | TGTGCCAGCAGTGCGACTAGCGGGGGGAACAATGAGCAGTTCTTC | CASSATSGGNNEQFF
TRBJ1-2 | . | TRBV11-2 | . | TGTGCCAGCAGCTTAGACCCCGCCGGAGGTGGCTACACCTTC | CASSLDPAGGGYTF